One sample yielded the 6 T cell receptor beta chains listed below, sequenced in a study of T cells in Graves' hyperthyroidism and ophthalmopathy. Amplification yielded TCR beta CDR3 regions, with RNA transcripts as the source. A first-round RT-PCR of the TCR CDR3 used the HTBI primer set. TCRdb independently ran MiXCR on the multiplex PCR reads; one entry per CDR3 protein. The sample lists about 640,000 distinct CDR3 sequences, around 21% occurring once. The sample consisted of blood. These receptors were collected from a man aged 25-45 years with Graves' ophthalmopathy.

There are a few counts of this clonotype. Possible read error: a much larger clone is one base away. The chain carries TRBV20-1 and TRBJ2-1; 10 positions match TRBD2. This CDR3 has 14 residues. The V segment lost 5 bases and the J segment 0 bases; nucleotides outside the gene matches: 1. Per germline, CDR1 DFQATT and CDR2 SNEGSKA (reference sequence). CDR3 sequence: CSAPSGSSYNEQFF. Written as DNA, the CDR3 is TGCAGTGCTCCTAGCGGGAGCTCCTACAATGAGCAGTTCTTC.

This clonotype was picked up many times. The chain carries TRBV2 and TRBJ2-7; the match to TRBD1 covers 9 bases. There are 14 residues in the CDR3. The V gene's germline CDR1 is SNHLY and CDR2 FYNNEI. V trimming: 7 bases; J trimming: 4 bases; junction bases outside the gene matches: 8. CDR3 amino acids: CASTERDRVYEQYF. The CDR3 DNA follows: TGTGCCAGCACCGAACGGGACAGGGTGTACGAGCAGTACTTC.

The V call is TRBV24-1, the J call TRBJ2-1; 8 nucleotides align to TRBD1. Germline V gene sequence: CDR1 KGHDR, CDR2 SFDVKD. This CDR3 is 16 amino acids long. The trim removed 2 bases at V and 1 base at J, leaving 3 bases unmatched. The CDR3 DNA follows: TGTGCCACCAGTGATTCGACAGGGGTGTCCTACAATGAGCAGTTCTTC. Amino acids: CATSDSTGVSYNEQFF.

The chain combines TRBV10-2 with TRBJ1-3; D gene uncertain. Germline CDR1 and CDR2: WSHSY and SAAADI. The CDR3 totals 12 residues. Trimming shortened V by 8 bases and J by 4 bases, and 9 bases separated the two germline ends. This chain's CDR3 is CASGVRGNTIYF. CDR3 DNA: TGCGCCAGCGGGGTGCGAGGAAACACCATATATTTT.

The chain's CDR3 is CASIKQATDTQYF. The CDR3 nucleotides read TGTGCCAGCATTAAGCAAGCCACAGATACGCAGTATTTT. The J gene is TRBJ2-3, the V gene TRBV6-1; D gene unclear. CDR1 MNHNS and CDR2 SASEGT come from the germline V gene. Trimming took off 7 bases at V and 2 bases at J, with 10 bases between the two ends. CDR3 size: 13 residues.

This clonotype has at least ten counts. V gene TRBV20-1 combines with J gene TRBJ1-1; no definite D call. This CDR3 comprises 13 residues. CDR1 is DFQATT and CDR2 is SNEGSKA in the germline V gene (reference sequence). Trimming pared 3 bases from V and 1 base from J, leaving 9 bases between. For the CDR3, the DNA is TGCAGTGCTAGTGGTGGAGCGAACACTGAAGCTTTCTTT. Amino acid sequence: CSASGGANTEAFF.